Below, 12 T cell receptor beta chains from the same sample are listed, as sequenced in a study of CD8+CD57+ T cells in acquired aplastic anemia. Genomic DNA served as template for TCR beta VDJ and CDR3 profiling. TCRdb recomputed calls from the reads with MiXCR, one row per CDR3 protein. The table includes about 110,000 distinct CDR3 sequences, around 50% detected once. Material for sequencing was sorted CD4+, CD8+, or CD8+CD57+ T cells (not recorded which) from PBMCs. The receptors stem from a human donor in good health, serving as a control.

V usage is TRBV10-2 and J usage is TRBJ2-7; D unresolved. The CDR3 covers 10 residues. Trimming stripped 8 bases from V and 1 base from J, with 3 bases between. In germline, CDR1 is WSHSY, CDR2 SAAADI. The CDR3 bases are TGCGCCAGCGCATCCTACGAGCAGTACTTC. Protein product: CASASYEQYF.

The gene calls are TRBV5-6 and TRBJ2-1, with 9 bases aligning to TRBD2. Unmatched junction bases numbered 6, after V lost 0 bases and J lost 2 bases. This CDR3 comprises 17 residues. CDR1 and CDR2 (germline): SGHDT, YYEEEE. The DNA of the CDR3 is TGTGCCAGCAGCTTGGAGCGGGGGGCGGCTGCCTACAATGAGCAGTTCTTC. Translation: CASSLERGAAAYNEQFF.

This clonotype was detected many times. V is TRBV5-6 and J is TRBJ2-7; D call uncertain. Trimming shortened V by 3 bases and J by 5 bases, and 15 bases separated the two germline ends. Germline V gene lookup returns CDR1 SGHDT and CDR2 YYEEEE. The CDR3 spans 14 residues. CDR3 in amino acids: CASSSLGAGNEQYF. The CDR3 DNA reads TGTGCCAGCAGCTCCCTAGGAGCTGGGAACGAGCAGTACTTC. Full variable domain (missing parts from reference TRBV5-6 and TRBJ2-7): DAGVTQSPTHLIKTRGQQVTLRCSPKSGHDTVSWYQQALGQGPQFIFQYYEEEERQRGNFPDRFSGHQFPNYSSELNVNALLLGDSALYLCASSSLGAGNEQYFGPGTRLTVT.

This sequence joins TRBV20-1 and TRBJ2-1; D is perhaps TRBD1 (6 bases). The V end was cut by 4 bases, the J end by 6 bases, with 7 bases between. This CDR3 is 11 amino acids long. CDR1 is DFQATT and CDR2 is SNEGSKA in the germline V gene (reference sequence). CDR3 coding DNA: TGCAGTGCTATGACAGGCAATGAGCAGTTCTTC. Translated, it gives CSAMTGNEQFF.

The chain uses TRBV24-1 and TRBJ1-5; maybe TRBD1 (5 bases). Trimming left V 10 bases short and J 1 base short, with 19 bases between. The germline CDR1 and CDR2 sequences are KGHDR and SFDVKD. The CDR3 has 16 residues. CDR3 residues: CATRAGGRRSNQPQHF. In DNA form, the CDR3 reads TGTGCCACACGGGCGGGGGGACGGAGAAGCAATCAGCCCCAGCATTTT.

This clonotype was observed many times. The chain is built from TRBV30 and TRBJ2-7; no firm D call. This CDR3 spans 17 amino acids. V lost 4 bases, J lost 0 bases, and 22 bases lay in between. CDR1 is GTSNPN and CDR2 is SVGIG in the germline V gene (reference sequence). CDR3 sequence: CAWIGIDGSSSSYEQYF. For the CDR3, the DNA is TGTGCCTGGATCGGAATCGACGGAAGCTCAAGCTCCTACGAGCAGTACTTC.

The CDR3, as DNA: TGCAGTTCGACTTCAGGAAACACCATATATTTT. As protein: CSSTSGNTIYF. The chain is built from TRBV20-1 and TRBJ1-3, with no clear D. V gave up 8 bases and J gave up 4 bases, with 9 bases separating them. The CDR3 contains 11 residues. Germline CDR1 reads DFQATT; CDR2 reads SNEGSKA (reference sequence).

The chain combines TRBV15 with TRBJ2-7, with D hard to call. This CDR3 has 14 amino acids. V lost 0 bases and J lost 2, with 8 bases in between. The germline V gene encodes CDR1 LNHNV and CDR2 YYDKDF (reference sequence). The CDR3 DNA reads TGTGCCACCAGCAGAGACAAGGGTCCCTACGAGCAGTACTTC. It codes for CATSRDKGPYEQYF. Full variable domain (missing parts from reference TRBV15 and TRBJ2-7): DAMVIQNPRYQVTQFGKPVTLSCSQTLNHNVMYWYQQKSSQAPKLLFHYYDKDFNNEADTPDNFQSRRPNTSFCFLDIRSPGLGDTAMYLCATSRDKGPYEQYFGPGTRLTVT.

This clonotype was detected a few times. This chain joins TRBV15 and TRBJ2-7; perhaps TRBD2 as D (5 bases). The V end was cut by 0 bases, the J end by 3 bases, with 12 bases between. The CDR3 is 15 amino acids. Germline CDR1 LNHNV, CDR2 YYDKDF (reference sequence). DNA of the CDR3: TGTGCCACCAGCAGAGATGCAACGGGGAGCTACGAGCAGTACTTC. The encoded protein is CATSRDATGSYEQYF.

In its sample, this clonotype was seen many times. The rearrangement uses TRBV3-1 and TRBJ2-7, with D unresolved. The V end lost 4 bases, the J end lost 5 bases, and 15 bases lay between the germline ends. The CDR3 loop spans 14 amino acids. Germline V gives CDR1 LGHDT, CDR2 YNNKEL (reference sequence). CDR3 sequence: CASSLRLPSHEQYF. The CDR3 region has the DNA TGTGCCAGCAGCCTAAGATTGCCGAGCCACGAGCAGTACTTC.

This clonotype has a count of ten or more. The rearrangement uses TRBV6-2 or TRBV6-3 and TRBJ2-7; the D is unclear. Trimming stripped 2 bases from V and 1 base from J, with 6 bases between. The CDR3 contains 13 residues. CDR1 is MNHEY and CDR2 is SVGEGT in the germline V gene. The CDR3: CASSYGPSYEQYF. Written as DNA, the CDR3 is TGTGCCAGCAGTTACGGGCCTTCCTACGAGCAGTACTTC.

To note about this clonotype: A junction boundary mismatches the germline segment, possibly from a read error. This chain links TRBV15 with TRBJ1-1; no definite D call. The CDR3 loop spans 11 amino acids. The germline gives CDR1 LNHNV, CDR2 YYDKDF (reference sequence). The CDR3 sequence: CATTSDTEASF. The CDR3 nucleotides are TGTGCCACCACAAGTGACACTGAAGCTTCCTTT.